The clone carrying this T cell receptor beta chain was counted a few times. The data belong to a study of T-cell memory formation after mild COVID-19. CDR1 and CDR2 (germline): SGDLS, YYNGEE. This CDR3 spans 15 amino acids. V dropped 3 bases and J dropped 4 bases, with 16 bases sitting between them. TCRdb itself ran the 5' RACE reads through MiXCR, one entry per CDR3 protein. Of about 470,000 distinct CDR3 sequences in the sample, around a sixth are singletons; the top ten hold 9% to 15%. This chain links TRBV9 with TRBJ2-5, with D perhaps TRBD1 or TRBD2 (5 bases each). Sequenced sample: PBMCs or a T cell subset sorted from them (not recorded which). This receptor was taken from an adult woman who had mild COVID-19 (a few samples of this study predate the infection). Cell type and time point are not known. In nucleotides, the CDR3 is TGTGCCAGCAGCGCCGAATCTGGGGGTGGAGAGACCCAGTACTTC. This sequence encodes CASSAESGGGETQYF.